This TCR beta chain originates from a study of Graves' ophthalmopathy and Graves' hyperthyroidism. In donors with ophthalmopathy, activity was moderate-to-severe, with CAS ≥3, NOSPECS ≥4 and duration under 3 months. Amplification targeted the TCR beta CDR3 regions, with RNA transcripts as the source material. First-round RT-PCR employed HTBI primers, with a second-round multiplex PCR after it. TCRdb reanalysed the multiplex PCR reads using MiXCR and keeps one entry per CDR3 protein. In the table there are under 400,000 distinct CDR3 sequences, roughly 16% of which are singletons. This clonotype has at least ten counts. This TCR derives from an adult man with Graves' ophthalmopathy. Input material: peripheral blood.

In DNA, the CDR3 is TGTGCCAGCAGACAGGGAGGAAGTGGGAACACTGAAGCTTTCTTT. Protein product: CASRQGGSGNTEAFF. This chain links TRBV6-1 with TRBJ1-1, with D perhaps TRBD1 (6 bases). The germline gives CDR1 MNHNS, CDR2 SASEGT. This CDR3 has 15 residues. The V and J ends lost 6 bases and 1 base respectively, with 15 bases between them.